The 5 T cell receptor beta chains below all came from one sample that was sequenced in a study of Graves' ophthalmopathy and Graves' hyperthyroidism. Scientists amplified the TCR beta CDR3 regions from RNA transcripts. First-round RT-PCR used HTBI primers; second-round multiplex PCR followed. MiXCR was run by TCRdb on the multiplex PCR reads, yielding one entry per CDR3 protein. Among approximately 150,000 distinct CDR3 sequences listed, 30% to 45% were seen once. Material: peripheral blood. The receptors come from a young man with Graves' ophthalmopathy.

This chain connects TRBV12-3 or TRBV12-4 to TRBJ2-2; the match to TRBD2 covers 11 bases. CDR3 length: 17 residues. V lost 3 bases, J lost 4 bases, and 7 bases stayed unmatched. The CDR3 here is CASSFSSGRIGTGELFF. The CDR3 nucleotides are TGTGCCAGCAGTTTCTCTAGCGGGAGGATCGGCACCGGGGAGCTGTTTTTT.

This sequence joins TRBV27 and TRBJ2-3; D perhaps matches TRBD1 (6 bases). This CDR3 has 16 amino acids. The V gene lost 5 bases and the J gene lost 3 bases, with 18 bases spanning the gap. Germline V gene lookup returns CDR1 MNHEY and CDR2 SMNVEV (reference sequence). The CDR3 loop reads CASSIRPPGTTDTQYF. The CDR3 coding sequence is TGTGCCAGCAGTATTAGGCCCCCGGGGACAACAGATACGCAGTATTTT.

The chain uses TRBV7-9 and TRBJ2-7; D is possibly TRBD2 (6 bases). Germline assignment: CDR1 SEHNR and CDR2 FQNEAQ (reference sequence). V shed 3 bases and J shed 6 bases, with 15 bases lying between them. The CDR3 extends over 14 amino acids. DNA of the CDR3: TGTGCCAGCAGCTTTTCTAGCGCCCTCCGCGAGCAGTACTTC. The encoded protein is CASSFSSALREQYF.

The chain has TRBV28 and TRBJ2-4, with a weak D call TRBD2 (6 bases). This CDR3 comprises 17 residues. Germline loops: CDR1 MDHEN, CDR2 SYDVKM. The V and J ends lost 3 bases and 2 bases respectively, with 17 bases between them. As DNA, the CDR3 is TGTGCCAGCAGTTTCCCCCGCGGAGGGCCGACCAAAAACATTCAGTACTTC. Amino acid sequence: CASSFPRGGPTKNIQYF.

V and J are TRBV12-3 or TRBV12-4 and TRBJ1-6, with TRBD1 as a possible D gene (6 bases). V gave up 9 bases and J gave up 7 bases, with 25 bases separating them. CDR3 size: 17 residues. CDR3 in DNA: TGTGCCAGTAGTACCGCCCACGTGGACAGAACCAATTCACCCCTCCACTTT. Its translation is CASSTAHVDRTNSPLHF.